Listed below are T cell receptor beta chains from one sample, sequenced in a study of T cell responses to AZD1222 COVID-19 vaccine. The repertoire was sequenced with immunoSEQ multiplex PCR; TCRdb's copy has only in-frame clones and lacks some. The data show 150,000 to 200,000 clones, just over 85% seen once. The sample was peripheral blood, taken on day 0 of AZD1222 vaccination. These receptors were collected from an adult in good health. CDR3s include the opening cysteine and the closing phenylalanine or tryptophan. The order of the fields is J gene, clone size, D gene, CDR3 length, V gene, CDR3 DNA, CDR3 protein. D genes are given only for firm matches. Where a row states a size, it is once, few, many or the class of an expanded clone; other rows omit it.

>TRBJ2-1|-|-|17|TRBV10-1
TGCGCCAGCAGTGACCCACAGTTGGGGGCATCCTACAATGAGCAGTTCTTC
CASSDPQLGASYNEQFF
>TRBJ2-3|-|-|15|TRBV20-1
TGCAGTGCTAGTCGGGCGGGACTGGGGACAGATACGCAGTATTTT
CSASRAGLGTDTQYF
>TRBJ2-7|-|TRBD1|13|TRBV6-1
TGTGCCAGCAGTGAGACAGGGACCGGGGCGCAGTACTTC
CASSETGTGAQYF
>TRBJ2-7|once|TRBD2|17|TRBV27
TGTGCCAGCAGTTTATCGGGGGCGGGAGGGGTTTCCTACGAGCAGTACTTC
CASSLSGAGGVSYEQYF
>TRBJ1-2|-|-|13|TRBV28
TGTGCCAGCACCGCCGGGGGTGTCTATGGCTACACCTTC
CASTAGGVYGYTF
>TRBJ1-3|-|-|23|TRBV9
TGTGCCAGCAGCGTTCGGGGCTCGGAACAGGGAAGAGATACTAGGATCTCTGGAAACACCATATATTTT
CASSVRGSEQGRDTRISGNTIYF
>TRBJ2-5|-|-|13|TRBV30
TGTGCCTGGGGGCACCCGCCCCCTTTGACCCAGTACTTC
CAWGHPPPLTQYF
>TRBJ1-2|-|TRBD1|18|TRBV30
TGTGCCTGGAGTGTAAAGGTGACAGGGGGCAGTTTCGGGTTTGGCTACACCTTC
CAWSVKVTGGSFGFGYTF
>TRBJ1-1|-|-|10|TRBV5-1
TGCGCCAGGAGGAATACTGAAGCTTTCTTT
CARRNTEAFF
>TRBJ1-1|-|TRBD1|14|TRBV28
TGTGCCAGCAGTTCCGACAGGGGGAACACTGAAGCTTTCTTT
CASSSDRGNTEAFF
>TRBJ2-2|-|TRBD1|14|TRBV29-1
TGCAGCGTTTATCGGGACAGGGACACCGGGGAGCTGTTTTTT
CSVYRDRDTGELFF
>TRBJ2-2|-|-|14|TRBV7-3
TGTGCCAGCAGCTTAACGAGAGCGGCTGAGGAGCTGTTTTTT
CASSLTRAAEELFF
>TRBJ1-1|-|-|15|TRBV2
TGTGCCAGCAGTGAAGCGCGGGTGCGGAACACTGAAGCTTTCTTT
CASSEARVRNTEAFF
>TRBJ2-7|-|TRBD2|15|TRBV14
TGTGCCAGCAGCCGAACTAGCGGGAGGGCCTACGAGCAGTACTTC
CASSRTSGRAYEQYF
>TRBJ1-6|-|-|12|TRBV12-3/TRBV12-4
TGTGCCAGCAGTTTACAGGGGACACCCCTCCACTTT
CASSLQGTPLHF
>TRBJ2-3|once|TRBD2|21|TRBV30
TGTGCCTGGAGTCCCCCCATGCTGGCGGGAGGACTTCGCTATAGCACAGATACGCAGTATTTT
CAWSPPMLAGGLRYSTDTQYF
>TRBJ2-5|-|TRBD2|17|TRBV7-2
TGTGCCAGCAGCTTACGCCCGGTAGCGGGGGCCAAAGAGACCCAGTACTTC
CASSLRPVAGAKETQYF
>TRBJ2-7|-|-|14|TRBV5-4
TGTGCCAGCAGCACGGGACCCGACGGGGACGAGCAGTACTTC
CASSTGPDGDEQYF
>TRBJ2-3|-|TRBD2|15|TRBV19
TGTGCCAGTAGTATTAGCGGGGCAAGCACAGATACGCAGTATTTT
CASSISGASTDTQYF
>TRBJ2-1|-|-|10|TRBV30
TGTGCCTGGAGTAGAAATGAGCAGTTCTTC
CAWSRNEQFF
>TRBJ1-4|-|TRBD1|15|TRBV19
TGTGCCAGTGGCTACCCCGGGACAGGAAATGAAAAACTGTTTTTT
CASGYPGTGNEKLFF
>TRBJ2-1|-|-|15|TRBV6-5
TGTGCCAGCAGTTACTCAGGGGCTGAGGACAATGAGCAGTTCTTC
CASSYSGAEDNEQFF
>TRBJ1-1|-|-|13|TRBV27
TGTGCCAGCAGTTTAGCCCAATACACTGAAGCTTTCTTT
CASSLAQYTEAFF
>TRBJ2-3|-|TRBD1|15|TRBV5-1
TGCGCCAGCAGGTCGGACAGGGCCGGCACAGATACGCAGTATTTT
CASRSDRAGTDTQYF
>TRBJ2-3|-|TRBD2|13|TRBV4-1
TGCGCCAGCAGGACTAGCGGGGGGGATACGCAGTATTTT
CASRTSGGDTQYF
>TRBJ2-5|-|-|11|TRBV19
TGTGCCACTCAAAACACGGAGACCCAGTACTTC
CATQNTETQYF
>TRBJ2-5|-|-|16|TRBV7-9
TGTGCCAGCAGCTTAAGCATGGGCGGCGAAACGGGGTCCCAGTACTTC
CASSLSMGGETGSQYF
>TRBJ1-1|-|-|13|TRBV10-3
TGTGCCATCAGTGACGGTATGAACACTGAAGCTTTCTTT
CAISDGMNTEAFF
>TRBJ1-5|-|TRBD1|16|TRBV4-2
TGTGCCAGCAGCCATGACCGGGACAGGGAGGAGCAGCCCCAGCATTTT
CASSHDRDREEQPQHF
>TRBJ2-7|-|-|14|TRBV3-1/TRBV3-2
TGTGCCAGCAGCCAAGGGGGCGCATTCTACGAGCAGTACTTC
CASSQGGAFYEQYF
>TRBJ1-1|-|-|13|TRBV27
TGTGCCAGCAGTTTAGTGGTGGGCACTGAAGCTTTCTTT
CASSLVVGTEAFF
>TRBJ2-1|-|TRBD2|14|TRBV3-1/TRBV3-2
TGTGCCAGCAGCCAAGTGACTAGCGGAAATGAGCAGTTCTTC
CASSQVTSGNEQFF
>TRBJ2-3|-|TRBD2|17|TRBV19
TGTGCCAGTAGTATTGCGCGACTAGCGGGGGCCAGAGATACGCAGTATTTT
CASSIARLAGARDTQYF
>TRBJ2-7|-|-|15|TRBV21-1
TGTGCCAGCAGCAAGTGGGGGAAGCTACTGTACGAGCAGTACTTC
CASSKWGKLLYEQYF
>TRBJ2-7|-|TRBD2|14|TRBV29-1
TGCAGCGTCGCCCTGGGACTAGCGGGAGCCGAGCAGTACTTC
CSVALGLAGAEQYF
>TRBJ1-2|-|-|15|TRBV11-2
TGTGCCAGCAGCGCCTACGACCAGGGGACCTATGGCTACACCTTC
CASSAYDQGTYGYTF
>TRBJ2-3|-|TRBD1|16|TRBV20-1
TGCAGTGCTAGTCGGACAGGGGGTTATTCGGTTAATACGCAGTATTTT
CSASRTGGYSVNTQYF
>TRBJ2-5|-|-|13|TRBV11-3
TGTGCCAGCAGCTTAGGGACAAAAGAGACCCAGTACTTC
CASSLGTKETQYF
>TRBJ2-5|-|-|13|TRBV6-5
TGTGCCAGCACTCCGGGGGCGGAGGAGACCCAGTACTTC
CASTPGAEETQYF
>TRBJ1-6|once|-|14|TRBV6-6
TGTGCCAGCAGTTCGTCCCAACCCGAATCACCCCTCCACTTT
CASSSSQPESPLHF
>TRBJ2-2|-|-|13|TRBV5-1
TGCGCCAGCAGTGGGGTGTCCACCGGGGAGCTGTTTTTT
CASSGVSTGELFF
>TRBJ2-7|-|-|13|TRBV20-1
TGCAGTGCTAGTCGTGAGTCTGGCGGCGAGCAGTACTTC
CSASRESGGEQYF
>TRBJ1-2|-|-|12|TRBV12-3/TRBV12-4
TGTGCCAGCAGCTCTGCCCACACCGGGGGAACCTTC
CASSSAHTGGTF
>TRBJ1-6|-|-|16|TRBV9
TGTGCCAGCAGCGCCGAATGGGGGGCCACTAATTCACCCCTCCACTTT
CASSAEWGATNSPLHF
>TRBJ1-3|-|TRBD1|19|TRBV7-2
TGTGCCAGCAGCTACGACTCCCCCAGGGACAGGGGCTCTGGAAACACCATATATTTT
CASSYDSPRDRGSGNTIYF
>TRBJ2-5|once|TRBD2|15|TRBV7-6
TGTGCCAGCAGCTCGACTAGCGGGGGTGGGGAGACCCAGTACTTC
CASSSTSGGGETQYF
>TRBJ1-5|-|-|18|TRBV7-2
TGTGCCAGCAGCTTAGCGATGGTAGACAGGTTCAGGGATCAGCCCCAGCATTTT
CASSLAMVDRFRDQPQHF
>TRBJ2-5|-|TRBD1|15|TRBV6-5
TGTGCCAGCAGTTACTCGTGGGACAGCGCAGAGACCCAGTACTTC
CASSYSWDSAETQYF
>TRBJ2-2|-|-|12|TRBV7-8
TGTGCCAGCAGCACAGTTGCCGGGGAGCTGTTTTTT
CASSTVAGELFF
>TRBJ2-1|-|TRBD2|18|TRBV6-1
TGTGCCAGCAGTGAACAGGCCGGACTAGCGGGGGGGACGGGTGAGCAGTTCTTC
CASSEQAGLAGGTGEQFF
>TRBJ1-3|-|-|13|TRBV15
TGTGCCACAACCACAGGGTCTGGAAACACCATATATTTT
CATTTGSGNTIYF
>TRBJ1-2|-|TRBD1|13|TRBV19
TGTGCCAGTAGAAGGGGGCTGAACTATGGCTACACCTTC
CASRRGLNYGYTF
>TRBJ2-2|-|TRBD2|15|TRBV28
TGTGCCAGCAGTTTCCAGCGGGGTTTGAGCGGGGAGCTGTTTTTT
CASSFQRGLSGELFF
>TRBJ1-3|-|TRBD1|15|TRBV4-1
TGCGCCAGCAGCCACCTGGACAGGAAGGAGAACACCATATATTTT
CASSHLDRKENTIYF
>TRBJ2-7|few|-|9|TRBV29-1
TGCAGCGGGACGCGGGAGCAGTACTTC
CSGTREQYF
>TRBJ2-1|-|TRBD2|17|TRBV10-2
TGCGCCAGCAGTGAGAAGAAGCCGGCGGGAGGAGAGGATGAGCAGTTCTTC
CASSEKKPAGGEDEQFF
>TRBJ2-7|-|-|11|TRBV6-6
TGTGCCAGCAGTTCCCTTTACGAGCAGTACTTC
CASSSLYEQYF
>TRBJ1-2|few|-|11|TRBV2
TGTGCCACCTTTTCAGGGTATGGCTACACCTTC
CATFSGYGYTF
>TRBJ2-2|-|-|16|TRBV11-1
TGTGCCAGCAGCCTACGGGACTTTCGGTTTGCCGGGGAGCTGTTTTTT
CASSLRDFRFAGELFF